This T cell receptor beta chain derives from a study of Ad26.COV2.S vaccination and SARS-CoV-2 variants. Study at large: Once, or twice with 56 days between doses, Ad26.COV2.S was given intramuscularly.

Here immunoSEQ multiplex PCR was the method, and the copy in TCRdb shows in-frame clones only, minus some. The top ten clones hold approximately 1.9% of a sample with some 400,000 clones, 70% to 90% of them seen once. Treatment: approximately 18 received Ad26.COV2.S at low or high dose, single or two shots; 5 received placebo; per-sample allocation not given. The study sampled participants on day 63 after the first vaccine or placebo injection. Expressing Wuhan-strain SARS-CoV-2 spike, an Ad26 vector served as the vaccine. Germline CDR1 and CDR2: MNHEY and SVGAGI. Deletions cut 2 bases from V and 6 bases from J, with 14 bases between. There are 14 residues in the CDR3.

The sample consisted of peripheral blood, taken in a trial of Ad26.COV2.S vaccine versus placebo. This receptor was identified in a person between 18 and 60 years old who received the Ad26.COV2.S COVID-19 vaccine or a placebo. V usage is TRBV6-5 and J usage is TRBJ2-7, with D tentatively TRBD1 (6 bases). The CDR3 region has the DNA TGTGCCAGCAGTTACAAGTCAGGGGATGGCGAGCAGTACTTC. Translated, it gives CASSYKSGDGEQYF.